The 28 T cell receptor beta chains reported below all come from one sample, sequenced in a study of cytomegalovirus exposure and HLA in healthy donors. The PCR contained 60 Vbeta and 13 Jbeta primers. Only in-frame clones appear in the TCRdb table, and some are missing; sequencing was by immunoSEQ multiplex PCR. The sample holds about 100,000 clones, about 80% seen once. The specimen sequenced was PBMCs. These receptors were taken from a man between 40 and 49 years old in good health and CMV-seropositive.

This chain uses TRBV7-9 with TRBJ1-4; a possible D gene is TRBD1 (6 bases). V lost 5 bases and J 4 bases, leaving 14 bases between the germline ends. The CDR3 is 15 amino acids. Germline values: CDR1 SEHNR, CDR2 FQNEAQ (reference sequence). The CDR3 nucleotides read TGTGCCAGCAGCCTTTTAACAGGGAATAATGAAAAACTGTTTTTT. It is translated as CASSLLTGNNEKLFF.

The V call is TRBV13, the J call TRBJ2-2, with a weak D call TRBD2 (7 bases). The CDR3 runs to 15 residues. CDR1 PRHDT and CDR2 FYEKMQ come from the germline V gene (reference sequence). The germline V and J ends were trimmed by 5 bases and 4 bases, with 14 bases remaining between them. The CDR3 is CASSNPGEGTGELFF. The CDR3 bases are TGTGCCAGCAGCAATCCAGGGGAGGGCACCGGGGAGCTGTTTTTT.

The chain combines TRBV5-8 with TRBJ2-7; D ambiguous. V lost 1 base, J lost 6 bases, and 8 bases lay in between. Germline-derived CDR1 and CDR2 are SGHTS and YDEGEE. CDR3 length: 12 amino acids. The CDR3, as DNA: TGTGCCAGCAGCTTGTGGGCAGGCGAGCAGTACTTC. It translates to CASSLWAGEQYF.

To note about this clone: At one end the junction does not follow the germline gene, possibly because of a read error. The chain has TRBV7-7 and TRBJ2-5; 7 bases are shared with TRBD1. Germline V gene sequence: CDR1 SSHAT, CDR2 FNYEAQ (reference sequence). CDR3 length: 14 amino acids. CDR3 protein: CASSPGTVQETQYF. DNA for the CDR3: TGTGCTAGCAGCCCCGGGACAGTCCAAGAGACCCAGTACTTC.

The CDR3 DNA is TGTGCCAGCAGCCGGACCGGGACTAGCGGATACGAGCAGTACTTC. Translated, it gives CASSRTGTSGYEQYF. V and J are TRBV5-6 and TRBJ2-7, with 11 bases that match TRBD2. This CDR3 is 15 amino acids long. Per germline, CDR1 SGHDT and CDR2 YYEEEE. V shed 4 bases and J 4 bases; nucleotides not matched to a gene: 7.

The chain employs TRBV19 and TRBJ1-4; tentative D call: TRBD1 (6 bases). The CDR3 has 15 amino acids. V shed 9 bases and J shed 7 bases, with 21 bases lying between them. Per the germline V gene, CDR1 is LNHDA and CDR2 is SQIVND (reference sequence). The CDR3 sequence: CASSSQGSVSEKLFF. The CDR3 bases are TGTGCCAGCTCCTCGCAGGGGTCGGTGAGTGAAAAACTGTTTTTT.

The chain is built from TRBV28 and TRBJ2-7, with D unclear. V dropped 7 bases and J dropped 7 bases, with 8 bases sitting between them. CDR3 length: 10 residues. Germline CDR1 MDHEN, CDR2 SYDVKM. This CDR3 is CASTLREQYF. CDR3 DNA: TGTGCCAGCACCTTGAGAGAGCAGTACTTC.

The V gene is TRBV28, the J gene TRBJ2-2; 9 nucleotides line up with TRBD2. In germline, CDR1 is MDHEN, CDR2 SYDVKM. Losses at the gene ends were 8 bases for V and 6 bases for J; bases not matched to a gene: 7. This CDR3 contains 14 residues. CDR3 in amino acids: CASGGGRAPGELFF. Here the CDR3 DNA reads TGTGCCAGCGGGGGCGGGAGGGCCCCCGGGGAGCTGTTTTTT.

The J gene is TRBJ1-2, the V gene TRBV28; maybe TRBD1 (6 bases). The ends were cut back, 4 bases at V and 6 bases at J, with 6 bases in the middle. The CDR3 runs 11 residues. Germline V CDR1 and CDR2: MDHEN, SYDVKM. The CDR3 DNA is TGTGCCAGCAGTTACAGGGATGGCTACACCTTC. It is translated as CASSYRDGYTF.

The rearrangement joins TRBV5-6 to TRBJ2-3; 9 bases match TRBD2. Germline-derived CDR1 and CDR2 are SGHDT and YYEEEE. The CDR3 spans 15 residues. Trimming cost V 4 bases and J 2 bases; bases outside gene matches: 5. The CDR3 sequence is CASSEASGVTDTQYF. The CDR3 nucleotides are TGTGCCAGCAGCGAAGCTAGCGGGGTCACAGATACGCAGTATTTT.

V is TRBV5-4 and J is TRBJ1-4; maybe TRBD1 (6 bases). Germline V gene data show CDR1 as SGHNT and CDR2 as YYREEE (reference sequence). The CDR3 consists of 14 residues. V was pared by 0 bases and J by 8 bases, with 11 bases between. The CDR3 loop reads CASSLARDTEKLFF. The CDR3 DNA sequence: TGTGCCAGCAGCTTGGCCCGGGACACAGAAAAACTGTTTTTT.

The genes are TRBV28 and TRBJ2-7, with TRBD1 as a possible D gene (6 bases). The germline V and J ends were trimmed by 6 bases and 7 bases, with 22 bases remaining between them. CDR1 and CDR2 (germline): MDHEN, SYDVKM. CDR3 length: 15 amino acids. CDR3 DNA sequence: TGTGCCAGCAGCCCAAGCGGAGACAGGTTTGGAGAGCAGTACTTC. This translates into CASSPSGDRFGEQYF. Combining the CDR3 with reference TRBV28 and TRBJ2-7 gives the whole variable domain DVKVTQSSRYLVKRTGEKVFLECVQDMDHENMFWYRQDPGLGLRLIYFSYDVKMKEKGDIPEGYSVSREKKERFSLILESASTNQTSMYLCASSPSGDRFGEQYFGPGTRLTVT.

The chain employs TRBV9 and TRBJ2-3; D gene ambiguous. Germline CDR1 SGDLS, CDR2 YYNGEE. This CDR3 comprises 13 residues. The V and J ends lost 4 bases and 1 base respectively, with 7 bases between them. The CDR3 region has the DNA TGTGCCAGCAGCCTTCAGGGCACAGATACGCAGTATTTT. Protein sequence: CASSLQGTDTQYF. The full variable domain, its missing parts supplied by reference TRBV9 and TRBJ2-3, is DSGVTQTPKHLITATGQRVTLRCSPRSGDLSVYWYQQSLDQGLQFLIQYYNGEERAKGNILERFSAQQFPDLHSELNLSSLELGDSALYFCASSLQGTDTQYFGPGTRLTVL.

This clone was seen once. The chain joins TRBV5-1 to TRBJ2-7; D is possibly TRBD1 (6 bases). From germline, CDR1 is SGHRS and CDR2 YFSETQ. The CDR3 has 13 residues. V dropped 3 bases and J dropped 4 bases, with 11 bases sitting between them. CDR3: CASSYPGAYEQYF. The CDR3 DNA sequence: TGCGCCAGCAGCTATCCAGGGGCATACGAGCAGTACTTC.

In its sample, this clone was seen once. V usage is TRBV6-5 and J usage is TRBJ2-5; 7 bases are shared with TRBD1. The CDR3 runs to 15 residues. Unmatched junction bases numbered 6, after V lost 5 bases and J lost 0 bases. The germline V gene has CDR1 MNHEY and CDR2 SVGAGI. In nucleotides, the CDR3 is TGTGCCAGCAGTATGGACAGGCTGAACCAAGAGACCCAGTACTTC. Residues: CASSMDRLNQETQYF.

The rearrangement uses TRBV29-1 and TRBJ1-1; D is undetermined. Trimming stripped 4 bases from V and 1 base from J, with 7 bases between. Germline CDR1 is SQVTM and CDR2 is ANQGSEA. The CDR3 consists of 12 residues. The CDR3 sequence: CSVGSGNTEAFF. The CDR3 DNA follows: TGCAGCGTTGGTTCGGGGAACACTGAAGCTTTCTTT. Full variable domain (outside the CDR3, taken from reference TRBV29-1 and TRBJ1-1): SAVISQKPSRDICQRGTSLTIQCQVDSQVTMMFWYRQQPGQSLTLIATANQGSEATYESGFVIDKFPISRPNLTFSTLTVSNMSPEDSSIYLCSVGSGNTEAFFGQGTRLTVV.

V and J are TRBV6-6 and TRBJ2-1; 11 bases fit TRBD1. J lost 6 bases, V lost 6 bases, and 4 bases had no gene match. CDR1 is MNHNY, CDR2 SVGAGI, per germline (reference sequence). The CDR3 spans 14 residues. The CDR3 nucleotides are TGTGCCAGCAGGCCCGGGACAGGGGGCAATGAGCAGTTCTTC. Translated: CASRPGTGGNEQFF.

The chain joins TRBV18 to TRBJ1-4; the D is unclear. Trimming removed 2 bases at V and 0 bases at J, with 7 bases between. This CDR3 has 15 amino acids. CDR1 and CDR2 (germline): KGHSH, LQKENI. The CDR3 bases are TGTGCCAGCTCACCAACGGTGACAACTAATGAAAAACTGTTTTTT. Encoded protein: CASSPTVTTNEKLFF.

The CDR3 loop is CASSSPQETQYF. In DNA form, the CDR3 reads TGCGCCAGCAGCTCCCCCCAGGAGACCCAGTACTTC. The chain links TRBV5-1 to TRBJ2-5; no clear D gene. Germline assignment: CDR1 SGHRS and CDR2 YFSETQ. V was pared by 3 bases and J by 5 bases, with 8 bases between. This CDR3 region has 12 residues.

This chain uses TRBV9 with TRBJ2-1, with 9 nucleotides matching TRBD2. The CDR3 runs to 16 residues. CDR1 is SGDLS, CDR2 YYNGEE, per germline. J lost 2 bases, V lost 0 bases, and 3 bases had no gene match. The CDR3 DNA reads as TGTGCCAGCAGCGTAGTCAGCGGGGGGACCTACAATGAGCAGTTCTTC. Translating it yields CASSVVSGGTYNEQFF.

This clone was seen a handful of times. The chain uses TRBV9 and TRBJ1-1, with D maybe TRBD1 (6 bases). The CDR3 length is 12 residues. Germline-derived CDR1 and CDR2 are SGDLS and YYNGEE. CDR3 in DNA: TGTGGGTCCGGGACACCGAACACTGAAGCTTTCTTT. It specifies CGSGTPNTEAFF. Using reference TRBV9 and TRBJ1-1 for the parts outside the CDR3, the full variable domain is DSGVTQTPKHLITATGQRVTLRCSPRSGDLSVYWYQQSLDQGLQFLIQYYNGEERAKGNILERFSAQQFPDLHSELNLSSLELGDSALYFCGSGTPNTEAFFGQGTRLTVV.

The V gene is TRBV2, the J gene TRBJ2-7; D is ambiguous. Germline V gene lookup returns CDR1 SNHLY and CDR2 FYNNEI. The CDR3 totals 11 residues. Trimming removed 6 bases from V and 2 bases from J, with 5 bases in between. The CDR3 reads CASSATYEQYF. CDR3 DNA: TGTGCCAGCAGCGCTACCTACGAGCAGTACTTC.

The chain has TRBV6-6 and TRBJ2-7; D is perhaps TRBD2 (6 bases). The CDR3 length is 14 residues. Trimming took off 4 bases at V and 7 bases at J, with 17 bases between the two ends. Germline V lookup: CDR1 MNHNY, CDR2 SVGAGI (reference sequence). The chain's CDR3 is CASSLELAGSEQYF. The DNA of the CDR3 is TGTGCCAGCAGTTTAGAGTTGGCGGGGTCTGAGCAGTACTTC.

The V and J genes are TRBV7-2 and TRBJ2-2; 10 bases match TRBD2. J was trimmed by 5 bases and V by 5 bases; bases with no gene match: 11. Germline values: CDR1 SGHTA, CDR2 FQGNSA. The CDR3 length is 17 residues. The CDR3 DNA follows: TGTGCCAGCAGCCCGTCTAGCGGGAGAGTATTGACCGGGGAGCTGTTTTTT. Translated, it gives CASSPSSGRVLTGELFF.

This clone occurred a few times. The gene calls are TRBV20-1 and TRBJ2-1, with D possibly being TRBD2 (6 bases). Germline V gene data show CDR1 as DFQATT and CDR2 as SNEGSKA (reference sequence). The CDR3 runs to 11 residues. The V end was cut by 5 bases, the J end by 15 bases, with 17 bases between. The CDR3 here is CSADGDLASFF. DNA for the CDR3: TGCAGTGCTGATGGCGACCTAGCGTCGTTCTTC.

The chain couples TRBV4-2 to TRBJ2-7; D might be TRBD1 (6 bases). Germline CDR1 reads LGHNA; CDR2 reads YNFKEQ. The V gene lost 0 bases and the J gene lost 6 bases, with 12 bases spanning the gap. This CDR3 is built from 14 residues. The CDR3 coding sequence is TGTGCCAGCAGCCAAGATGGGAGAGGGGGCGAGCAGTACTTC. Encoded protein: CASSQDGRGGEQYF.

The V call is TRBV28, the J call TRBJ2-1, with 7 bases matching TRBD1. Germline trimming cut 6 bases from V and 7 bases from J; bases unmatched to any gene: 12. CDR1 is MDHEN and CDR2 is SYDVKM in the germline V gene. CDR3 length: 15 amino acids. CDR3 sequence reads: CASSPTGTVANEQFF. The CDR3, as DNA: TGTGCCAGCAGCCCAACCGGGACAGTTGCTAATGAGCAGTTCTTC.

V usage is TRBV25-1 and J usage is TRBJ1-2; D not certain. Germline V CDR1 and CDR2: MGHDK, SYGVNS. With 2 bases removed from V and 11 bases from J, the gap between germline ends came to 21 bases. CDR3 length: 15 residues. This chain's CDR3 is CASSEEDIRLNSYTF. The DNA for the CDR3 is TGTGCCAGCAGTGAAGAAGACATCCGTCTGAATAGTTACACCTTC.